This T cell receptor beta chain was retrieved from a study of memory CD4+ T cells and cytomegalovirus serostatus. Background on the study: Donors were healthy Belgian adults, under 10 CMV seropositive and fewer than 30 seronegative. Regarding the study as a whole: Of roughly 180 reported CMV TCRbeta sequences, roughly 70 were found in memory CD4+ repertoires. CMV serostatus prediction reached median AUC approximately 0.95, or 0.91 with US-trained model.

Libraries were prepared by immunoSEQ multiplex PCR; TCRdb keeps only in-frame clonotypes and omits some of them. This table has 45,000 to 65,000 clones, around 82% appearing once. Note on this clone: Its specificity is not known.

The CDR3 is 16 amino acids. CDR1 LNHNV and CDR2 YYDKDF come from the germline V gene (reference sequence). The germline V and J ends were trimmed by 5 bases and 2 bases, with 17 bases remaining between them. The sort gate was single viable CD3+CD4+CD8-CD45RO+ cells for memory CD4+ T cells. Donors' CMV status reflects serum IgG against pp150, pp28, p38, p52. The sequence was obtained from an adult in good health and CMV-seronegative. The chain carries TRBV15 and TRBJ2-3; D tentatively fits TRBD1 or TRBD2 (6 bases each). The sample consisted of memory CD4+ T cells from blood. CDR3 sequence: CATSRGGTTSTDTQYF. For the CDR3, the DNA is TGTGCCACCAGCCGAGGGGGGACCACGTCCACAGATACGCAGTATTTT.